The source of this T cell receptor beta chain is a study of blood T cell repertoires in COVID-19. Study summary: Samples taken during acute and convalescent COVID-19 were collected in the United States, Italy and Spain. Sample material is recorded as cDNA or gDNA derived from T cells, B-cell-depleted T cells, or PBMCs.

As originally analysed: Reference gene primer amplification gave nucleated cell count estimates. The table came from immunoSEQ multiplex PCR; TCRdb's copy has only in-frame clones and leaves some out. Clone size and the V and J calls come from that table; the DNA yielded D and trimming. The table includes about 73,000 clones, 65% to 90% detected once. Sequencing was performed on peripheral blood. The receptor was derived from a woman in her sixties with acute or convalescent COVID-19.

CDR3 DNA: TGTGCCAGCAGCTTAGAGTCCAGCGGGGGGCAATATTTT. Protein sequence: CASSLESSGGQYF. This rearrangement joins TRBV11-2 to TRBJ2-3, with TRBD2 matching over 9 bases. V was clipped by 0 bases and J by 15 bases; unmatched bases: 7. The CDR3 extends over 13 amino acids. Germline CDR1 is SGHAT and CDR2 is FQNNGV.